This record concerns one T cell receptor beta chain sequence. Antigen specificity is unknown. Naive cells were sorted as CD45RO-, CCR7+, CD27+ and CD95-. These data come from a study of CXCR3-negative and CXCR3-positive naive CD8 T cells. As for the study in general: Close to 135 million TRB reads were obtained in total, which works out to about 1.5 +/- 0.3 million per library. Whole-study findings and limits: Expression of CXCR3 was partially reduced after cryopreservation, and fresh PBMCs were used in most assays. When CXCR3-positive naive cells were set against CXCR3-negative naive cells, the former had more hydrophobic TRB CDR3s. It was found that naive subsets had comparable surface CD5, and TCR strength was inferred from TRB CDR3 properties.

CDR1 is MNHEY and CDR2 is SVGEGT in the germline V gene. The CDR3 sequence is 16 residues long. Libraries were UMI-labeled 5' RACE TRB cDNA. Reanalyzing the 5' RACE reads, TCRdb keeps one entry per CDR3 protein, without DNA. This repertoire includes about 98,000 distinct CDR3 sequences. The sequence derives from a human donor in good health. Some clones in this sample may be carry-over from other donors' samples. The sequenced sample was naive CXCR3+ CD8+ T cells from blood. Subset given: CD45RO-CCR7+CD27+CD95- naive CD8+ T cells expressing CXCR3 (TNR3+). V usage is TRBV6-2 or TRBV6-3 and J usage is TRBJ2-3. The CDR3 reads CASSYVTSGGTDTQYF.